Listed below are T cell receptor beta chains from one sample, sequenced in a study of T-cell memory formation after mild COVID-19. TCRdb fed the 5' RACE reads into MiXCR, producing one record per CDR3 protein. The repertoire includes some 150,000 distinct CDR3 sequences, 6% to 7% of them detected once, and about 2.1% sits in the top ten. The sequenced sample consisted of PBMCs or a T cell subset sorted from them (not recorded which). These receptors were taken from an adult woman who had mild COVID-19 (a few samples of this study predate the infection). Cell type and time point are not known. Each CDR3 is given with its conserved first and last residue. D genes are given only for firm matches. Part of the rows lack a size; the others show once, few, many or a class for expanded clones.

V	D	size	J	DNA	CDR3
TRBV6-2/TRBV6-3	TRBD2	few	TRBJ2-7	TGTGCCAGCAGTACCCGGAGCGGGAGGGCCGTAACCTACGAGCAGTACTTC	CASSTRSGRAVTYEQYF
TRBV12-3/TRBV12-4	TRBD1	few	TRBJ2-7	TGTGCCAGCAGACCGAGACAGGGGAACTACGAGCAGTACTTC	CASRPRQGNYEQYF
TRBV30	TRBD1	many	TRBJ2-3	TGTGCCTGGGTTCACAGGGGGCTGTCAGATACGCAGTATTTT	CAWVHRGLSDTQYF
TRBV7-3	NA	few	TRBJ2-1	TGTGCCAGCAGCTTAAATCTTAATGAGCAGTTCTTC	CASSLNLNEQFF
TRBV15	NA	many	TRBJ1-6	TGTGCCACCAGCTCACAGGGCACCCTCCACTTT	CATSSQGTLHF
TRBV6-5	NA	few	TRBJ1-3	TGTGCCAGCAGTTACCGTCGACGGGGCTCTGGAAACACCATATATTTT	CASSYRRRGSGNTIYF
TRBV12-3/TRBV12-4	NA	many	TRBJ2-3	TGTGCCAGCAGTACTCCCTCCGGGGGAGGTAGAGATACGCAGTATTTT	CASSTPSGGGRDTQYF
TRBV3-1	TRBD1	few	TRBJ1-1	TGTGCCAGCAGCCAACAGGGGGCGAACACTGAAGCTTTCTTT	CASSQQGANTEAFF
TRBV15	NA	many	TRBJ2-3	TGTGCCACCAGTTCGGTTTCTAGGGCTAGCACAGATACGCAGTATTTT	CATSSVSRASTDTQYF
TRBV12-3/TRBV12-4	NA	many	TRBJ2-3	TGTGCCAGCAGTTTAGACACCAGAGGAACGCAGTATTTT	CASSLDTRGTQYF
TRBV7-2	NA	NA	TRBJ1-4	TGTGCCAGCAGCTTGGGGGCGAGGAATGAAAAACTGTTTTTT	CASSLGARNEKLFF
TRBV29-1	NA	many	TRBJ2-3	TGCAGCGTTGACCAGGGTTCTGATACGCAGTATTTT	CSVDQGSDTQYF
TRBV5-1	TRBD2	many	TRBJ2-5	TGCGCCAGCAGCTTGTCTCTAGCGGGGGGACCGCAAGAGACCCAGTACTTC	CASSLSLAGGPQETQYF
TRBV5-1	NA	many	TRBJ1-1	TGCGCCAGCAGCTCGCGCGTAAACGCGGGGACTGAAGCTTTCTTT	CASSSRVNAGTEAFF